The 11 T cell receptor beta chains listed next were all sequenced from one sample in a study of identical twins. TCRdb recomputed calls from the 5' RACE reads with MiXCR, one row per CDR3 protein. The repertoire holds some 1,700,000 distinct CDR3 sequences, with under 35% as singletons. The specimen was cord blood. These TCRs come from a newborn girl in good health.

Only a few counts were recorded for this clonotype. The chain combines TRBV12-3 or TRBV12-4 with TRBJ1-5; a weak D match, TRBD1 (6 bases). The CDR3 is made up of 15 amino acids. V was trimmed by 6 bases and J by 4 bases, leaving 16 bases between them. Here the CDR3 reads CASSENPRGNQPQHF. CDR3 nucleotides: TGTGCCAGCAGCGAAAACCCCAGGGGTAATCAGCCCCAGCATTTT.

V and J are TRBV7-2 and TRBJ2-5; TRBD2 agrees at 7 bases. V lost 5 bases and J lost 1; bases outside the gene matches: 7. Germline V CDR1 and CDR2: SGHTA, FQGNSA. The CDR3 is 15 residues long. The CDR3 sequence is CASSGLGIGQETQYF. CDR3 sequence (DNA): TGTGCCAGCAGCGGACTAGGGATCGGCCAAGAGACCCAGTACTTC.

This clonotype was counted between two and nine times. This chain links TRBV12-5 with TRBJ2-7; maybe TRBD1 (5 bases). The V and J ends lost 4 bases and 3 bases respectively, with 7 bases between them. CDR3 size: 12 residues. The V gene's germline CDR1 is LGHNT and CDR2 FRNRAP. The CDR3 here is CASGSRDYEQYF. The CDR3, as DNA: TGTGCTAGTGGTTCCAGGGACTACGAGCAGTACTTC.

This clonotype turned up a few times. This chain uses TRBV28 with TRBJ2-2, with D perhaps matching TRBD2 (5 bases). Trimming removed 10 bases at V and 8 bases at J, with 14 bases between. This CDR3 is 12 amino acids long. From germline, CDR1 is MDHEN and CDR2 SYDVKM. CDR3 loop: CATLDRGGELFF. CDR3 nucleotide sequence: TGTGCCACCCTAGATCGGGGAGGGGAGCTGTTTTTT.

This clonotype was counted between two and nine times. The J gene is TRBJ1-5, the V gene TRBV21-1; TRBD1, the D gene given by the table, was not confirmed from the DNA. TRBV21-1 is flagged as a pseudogene. This CDR3 comprises 16 residues. The CDR3 protein is CASSKGQDYSNQPQHF. CDR3 sequence (DNA): TGTGCCAGCAGCAAAGGACAGGACTATAGCAATCAGCCCCAGCATTTT.

This clonotype appeared a few times. The rearrangement uses TRBV6-5 and TRBJ2-1; D ambiguous. Germline values: CDR1 MNHEY, CDR2 SVGAGI. This CDR3 has 14 residues. V lost 2 bases to trimming and J lost 4 bases, with 9 bases between them. The CDR3 spells CASSYRWNYNEQFF. The CDR3 DNA sequence: TGTGCCAGCAGTTACCGGTGGAATTACAATGAGCAGTTCTTC.

The chain recombines TRBV6-6 with TRBJ2-2; 7 bases fit TRBD1. The CDR3 is made up of 17 amino acids. J gave up 1 base and V 6 bases, and 11 bases lay outside the gene matches. Germline CDR1 and CDR2: MNHNY and SVGAGI (reference sequence). CDR3 coding DNA: TGTGCCAGCAGACCTTCGACAGGGAGCCAGAACACCGGGGAGCTGTTTTTT. It is translated as CASRPSTGSQNTGELFF.

The rearrangement joins TRBV20-1 to TRBJ1-3; TRBD1 matches 7 bases. Germline CDR1 is DFQATT and CDR2 is SNEGSKA (reference sequence). This CDR3 spans 15 amino acids. With 3 bases clipped from V and 0 bases from J, the junction kept 5 bases outside the gene matches. The DNA for the CDR3 is TGCAGTGCTAGCCCGGGACAGCCCTCTGGAAACACCATATATTTT. It translates to CSASPGQPSGNTIYF.

At least ten counts were recorded for this clonotype. V usage is TRBV28 and J usage is TRBJ2-5, with 15 positions matching TRBD2. The CDR3 covers 18 residues. The V gene end was trimmed by 5 bases and the J gene end by 4 bases; junction bases not matched to a gene: 11. Germline V gene lookup returns CDR1 MDHEN and CDR2 SYDVKM. CDR3 nucleotide sequence: TGTGCCAGCAGTCCTACCTTTGGACTAGCGGGAGGGGTAGAGACCCAGTACTTC. Translated: CASSPTFGLAGGVETQYF.

This rearrangement joins TRBV5-1 to TRBJ2-1; weak D call: TRBD2 (6 bases). Germline CDR1 SGHRS, CDR2 YFSETQ. Trimming stripped 6 bases from V and 0 bases from J, with 16 bases between. The CDR3 covers 16 residues. The CDR3 nucleotides read TGCGCCAGCACCTCTTCGGAGGGGAGCTCCTACAATGAGCAGTTCTTC. Translated: CASTSSEGSSYNEQFF. Combining the CDR3 with reference TRBV5-1 and TRBJ2-1 gives the whole variable domain KAGVTQTPRYLIKTRGQQVTLSCSPISGHRSVSWYQQTPGQGLQFLFEYFSETQRNKGNFPGRFSGRQFSNSRSEMNVSTLELGDSALYLCASTSSEGSSYNEQFFGPGTRLTVL.

V usage is TRBV7-8 and J usage is TRBJ2-1; 9 bases are a match to TRBD2. Germline V gives CDR1 SGHVS, CDR2 FQNEAQ. The CDR3 is made up of 16 amino acids. The V segment lost 3 bases and the J segment 8 bases; nucleotides outside the gene matches: 11. The CDR3 is CASSFRPSGALDEQFF. The DNA of the CDR3 is TGTGCCAGCAGCTTCCGGCCTAGCGGGGCTTTGGATGAGCAGTTCTTC.